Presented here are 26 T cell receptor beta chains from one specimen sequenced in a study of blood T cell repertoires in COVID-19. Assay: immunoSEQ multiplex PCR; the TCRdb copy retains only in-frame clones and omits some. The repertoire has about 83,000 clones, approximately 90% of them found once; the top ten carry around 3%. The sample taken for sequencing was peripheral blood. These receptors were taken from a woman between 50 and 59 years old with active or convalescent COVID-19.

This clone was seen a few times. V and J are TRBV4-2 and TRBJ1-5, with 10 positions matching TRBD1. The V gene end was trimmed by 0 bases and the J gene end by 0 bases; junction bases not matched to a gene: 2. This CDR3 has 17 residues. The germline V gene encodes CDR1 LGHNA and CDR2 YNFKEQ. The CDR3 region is CASSQEGTGVSNQPQHF. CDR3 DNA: TGTGCCAGCAGCCAAGAAGGGACAGGGGTTAGCAATCAGCCCCAGCATTTT.

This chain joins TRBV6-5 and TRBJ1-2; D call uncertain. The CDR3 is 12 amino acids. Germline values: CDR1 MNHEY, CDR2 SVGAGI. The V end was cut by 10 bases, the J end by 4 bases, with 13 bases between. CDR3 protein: CAIGREPYGYTF. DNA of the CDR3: TGTGCCATCGGGCGGGAACCCTATGGCTACACCTTC.

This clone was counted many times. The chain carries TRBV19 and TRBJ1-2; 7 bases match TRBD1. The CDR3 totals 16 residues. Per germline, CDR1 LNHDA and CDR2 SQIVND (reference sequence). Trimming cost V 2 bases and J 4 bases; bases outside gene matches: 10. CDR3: CASSIPGTVSSYGYTF. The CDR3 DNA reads TGTGCCAGTAGTATACCCGGGACAGTTTCCTCCTATGGCTACACCTTC.

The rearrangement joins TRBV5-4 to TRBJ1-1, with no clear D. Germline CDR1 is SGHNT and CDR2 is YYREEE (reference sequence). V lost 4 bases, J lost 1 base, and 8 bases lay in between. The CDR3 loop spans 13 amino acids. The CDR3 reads CASSPYRNTEAFF. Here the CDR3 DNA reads TGTGCCAGCAGCCCCTACAGGAACACTGAAGCTTTCTTT.

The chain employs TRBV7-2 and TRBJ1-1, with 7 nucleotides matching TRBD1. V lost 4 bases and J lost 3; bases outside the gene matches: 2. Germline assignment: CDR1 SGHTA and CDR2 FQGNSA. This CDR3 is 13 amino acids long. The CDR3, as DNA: TGTGCCAGCAGCTCACAGGGGTACACTGAAGCTTTCTTT. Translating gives CASSSQGYTEAFF. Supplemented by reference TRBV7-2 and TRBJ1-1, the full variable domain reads GAGVSQSPSNKVTEKGKDVELRCDPISGHTALYWYRQSLGQGLEFLIYFQGNSAPDKSGLPSDRFSAERTGGSVSTLTIQRTQQEDSAVYLCASSSQGYTEAFFGQGTRLTVV.

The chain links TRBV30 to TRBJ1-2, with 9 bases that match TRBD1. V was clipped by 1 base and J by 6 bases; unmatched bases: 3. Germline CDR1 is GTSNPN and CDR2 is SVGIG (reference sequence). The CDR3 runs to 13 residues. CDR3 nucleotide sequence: TGTGCCTGGAGTGGGACAGGGGTTGATGGCTACACCTTC. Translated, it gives CAWSGTGVDGYTF.

The CDR3 DNA reads TGTGCTAGTACAGCGGGGGGGGTGAATGAGCAGTTCTTC. This sequence encodes CASTAGGVNEQFF. V and J are TRBV12-5 and TRBJ2-1, with 10 positions matching TRBD2. Germline V lookup: CDR1 LGHNT, CDR2 FRNRAP. This CDR3 has 13 residues. V was clipped by 8 bases and J by 7 bases; unmatched bases: 5.

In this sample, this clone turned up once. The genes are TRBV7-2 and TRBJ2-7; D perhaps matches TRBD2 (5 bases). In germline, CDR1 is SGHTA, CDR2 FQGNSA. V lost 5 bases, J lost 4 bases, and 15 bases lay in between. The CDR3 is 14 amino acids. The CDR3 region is CASSVNPGGYEQYF. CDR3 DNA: TGTGCCAGCAGCGTTAATCCAGGAGGTTACGAGCAGTACTTC.

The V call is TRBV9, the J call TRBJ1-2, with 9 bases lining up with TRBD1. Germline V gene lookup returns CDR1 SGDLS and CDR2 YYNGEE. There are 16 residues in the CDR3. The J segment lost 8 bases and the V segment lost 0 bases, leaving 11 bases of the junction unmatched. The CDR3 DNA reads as TGTGCCAGCAGCGTAGCTCTAGGGACAGGGAAGGGCGGCTACACCTTC. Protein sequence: CASSVALGTGKGGYTF.

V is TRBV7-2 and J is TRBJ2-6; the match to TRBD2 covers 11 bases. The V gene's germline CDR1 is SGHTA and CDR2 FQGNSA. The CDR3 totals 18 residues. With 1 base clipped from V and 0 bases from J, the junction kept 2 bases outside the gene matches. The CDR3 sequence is CASSLVGTSGSGANVLTF. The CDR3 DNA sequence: TGTGCCAGCAGCTTAGTGGGGACTAGCGGCTCTGGGGCCAACGTCCTGACTTTC.

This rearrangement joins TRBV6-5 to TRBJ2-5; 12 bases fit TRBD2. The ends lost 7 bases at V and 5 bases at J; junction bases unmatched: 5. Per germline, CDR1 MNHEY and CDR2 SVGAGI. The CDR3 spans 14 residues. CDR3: CASNLAGGLETQYF. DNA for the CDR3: TGTGCCAGCAACCTAGCGGGGGGGCTGGAGACCCAGTACTTC.

This CDR3 reads CAISDGDPGELFF. CDR3 bases: TGTGCCATCAGTGACGGGGATCCCGGGGAGCTGTTTTTT. The chain has TRBV10-3 and TRBJ2-2, with TRBD2 as a possible D gene (5 bases). CDR1 ENHRY and CDR2 SYGVKD come from the germline V gene. Trimming removed 3 bases from V and 6 bases from J, with 8 bases in between. The CDR3 totals 13 residues.

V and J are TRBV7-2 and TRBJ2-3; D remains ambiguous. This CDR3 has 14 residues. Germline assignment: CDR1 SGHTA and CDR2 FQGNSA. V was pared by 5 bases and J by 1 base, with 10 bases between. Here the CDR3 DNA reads TGTGCCAGCAGCCCCCTTCCAGGCACAGATACGCAGTATTTT. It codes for CASSPLPGTDTQYF.

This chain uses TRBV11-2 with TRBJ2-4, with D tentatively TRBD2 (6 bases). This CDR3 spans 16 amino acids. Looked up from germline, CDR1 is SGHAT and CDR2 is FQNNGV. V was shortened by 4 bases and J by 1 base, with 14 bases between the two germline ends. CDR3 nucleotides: TGTGCCAGCAGCTCACGGGCGGGGACGGCCAAAAACATTCAGTACTTC. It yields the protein CASSSRAGTAKNIQYF. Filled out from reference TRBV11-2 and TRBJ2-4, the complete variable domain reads EAGVAQSPRYKIIEKRQSVAFWCNPISGHATLYWYQQILGQGPKLLIQFQNNGVVDDSQLPKDRFSAERLKGVDSTLKIQPAKLEDSAVYLCASSSRAGTAKNIQYFGAGTRLSVL.

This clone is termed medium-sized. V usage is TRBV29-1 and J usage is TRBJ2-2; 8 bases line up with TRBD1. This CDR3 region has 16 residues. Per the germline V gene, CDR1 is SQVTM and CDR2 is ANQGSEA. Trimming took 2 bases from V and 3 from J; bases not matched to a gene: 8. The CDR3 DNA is TGCAGCGTTGAAAGCTGGACAGGGACGGACACCGGGGAGCTGTTTTTT. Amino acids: CSVESWTGTDTGELFF.

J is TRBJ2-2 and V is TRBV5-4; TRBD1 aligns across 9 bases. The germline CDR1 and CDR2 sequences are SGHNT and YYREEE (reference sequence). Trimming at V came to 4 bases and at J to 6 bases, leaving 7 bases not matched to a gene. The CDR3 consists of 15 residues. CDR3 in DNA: TGTGCCAGCAGCCCTGGGGACAGGGTGGCCGGGGAGCTGTTTTTT. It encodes CASSPGDRVAGELFF.

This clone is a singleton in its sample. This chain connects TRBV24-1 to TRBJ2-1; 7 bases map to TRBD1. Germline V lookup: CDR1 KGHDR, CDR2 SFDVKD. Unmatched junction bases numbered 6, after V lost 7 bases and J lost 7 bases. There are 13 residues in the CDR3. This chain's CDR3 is CATRQQGRNEQFF. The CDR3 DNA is TGTGCCACCAGGCAACAGGGGCGTAATGAGCAGTTCTTC.

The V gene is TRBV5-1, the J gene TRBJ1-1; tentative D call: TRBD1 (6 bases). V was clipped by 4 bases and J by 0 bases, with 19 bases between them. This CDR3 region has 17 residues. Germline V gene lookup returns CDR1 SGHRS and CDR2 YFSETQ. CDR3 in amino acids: CASSEGRTAFLNTEAFF. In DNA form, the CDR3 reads TGCGCCAGCAGCGAGGGCCGGACAGCCTTCTTGAACACTGAAGCTTTCTTT.

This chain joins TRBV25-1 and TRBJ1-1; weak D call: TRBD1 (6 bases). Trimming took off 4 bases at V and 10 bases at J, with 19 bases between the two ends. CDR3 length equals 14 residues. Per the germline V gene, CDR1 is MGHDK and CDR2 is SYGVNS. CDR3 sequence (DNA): TGTGCCAGCAGTGGGATGGGTGAGGGGACAAGAGCTTTCTTT. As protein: CASSGMGEGTRAFF.

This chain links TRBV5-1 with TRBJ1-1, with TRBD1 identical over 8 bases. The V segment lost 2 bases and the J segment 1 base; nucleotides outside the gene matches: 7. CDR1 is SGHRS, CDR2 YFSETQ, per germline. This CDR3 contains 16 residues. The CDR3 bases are TGCGCCAGCAGCTTTTTCAGGGGGCAGGGGAACACTGAAGCTTTCTTT. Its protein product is CASSFFRGQGNTEAFF.

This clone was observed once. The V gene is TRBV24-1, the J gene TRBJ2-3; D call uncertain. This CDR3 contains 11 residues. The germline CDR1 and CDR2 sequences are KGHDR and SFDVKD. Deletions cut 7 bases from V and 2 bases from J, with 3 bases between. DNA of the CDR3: TGTGCCACCAGCTACACAGATACGCAGTATTTT. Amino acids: CATSYTDTQYF.

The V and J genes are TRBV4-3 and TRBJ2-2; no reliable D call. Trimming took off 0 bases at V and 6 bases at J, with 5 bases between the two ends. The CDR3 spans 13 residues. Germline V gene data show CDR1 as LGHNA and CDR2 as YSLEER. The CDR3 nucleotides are TGCGCCAGCAGCCAAGAATATGCCGGGGAGCTGTTTTTT. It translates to CASSQEYAGELFF.

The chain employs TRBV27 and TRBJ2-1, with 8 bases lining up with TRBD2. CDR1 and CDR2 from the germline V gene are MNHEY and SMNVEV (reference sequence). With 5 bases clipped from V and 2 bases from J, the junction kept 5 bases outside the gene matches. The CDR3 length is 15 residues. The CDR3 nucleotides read TGTGCCAGCAGTCTTAGCGGGGCTACCTACAATGAGCAGTTCTTC. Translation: CASSLSGATYNEQFF.

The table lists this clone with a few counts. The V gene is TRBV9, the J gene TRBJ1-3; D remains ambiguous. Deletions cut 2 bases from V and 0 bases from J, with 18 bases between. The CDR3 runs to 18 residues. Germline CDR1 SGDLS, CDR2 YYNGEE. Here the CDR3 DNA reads TGTGCCAGCAGCGTTTCAACAGTAGAAGTGGGCTCTGGAAACACCATATATTTT. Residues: CASSVSTVEVGSGNTIYF.

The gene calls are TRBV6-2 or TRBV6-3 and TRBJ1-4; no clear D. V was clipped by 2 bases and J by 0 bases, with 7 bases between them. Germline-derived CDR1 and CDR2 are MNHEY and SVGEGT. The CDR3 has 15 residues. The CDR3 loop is CASSYSRATNEKLFF. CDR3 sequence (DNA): TGTGCCAGCAGTTACAGTCGAGCAACTAATGAAAAACTGTTTTTT.

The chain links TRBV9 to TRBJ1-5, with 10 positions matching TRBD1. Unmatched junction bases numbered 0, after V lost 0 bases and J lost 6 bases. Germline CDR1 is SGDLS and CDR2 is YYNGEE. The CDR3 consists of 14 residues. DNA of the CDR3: TGTGCCAGCAGCGTAGGGACAGGGGGTCAGCCCCAGCATTTT. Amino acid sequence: CASSVGTGGQPQHF.